These 5 T cell receptor beta chains were sequenced from one sample in a study of shared clonotypes between healthy human individuals. The data were produced by immunoSEQ multiplex PCR, yet TCRdb's version contains in-frame clones alone and is incomplete. Of some 2,000,000 clones in the sample, approximately 94% were seen once. The sequenced sample consisted of naive CD4+ T cells sorted from blood. The subset here: CD45RA+ positively selected. These receptors were taken from a man aged 18 to 29 in good health.

The chain employs TRBV7-2 and TRBJ2-1; D is unresolved. Per germline, CDR1 SGHTA and CDR2 FQGNSA. The CDR3 is made up of 15 amino acids. Trimming removed 1 base from V and 10 bases from J, with 17 bases in between. The CDR3 region has the DNA TGTGCCAGCAGCTTAGTGTCCTTAGCCCACCCCGAGCAGTTCTTC. Its translation is CASSLVSLAHPEQFF.

Only one count was recorded for this clone. The chain employs TRBV28 and TRBJ2-2, with D possibly TRBD1 on 5 matching bases. The CDR3 is made up of 13 amino acids. Looked up from germline, CDR1 is MDHEN and CDR2 is SYDVKM. Between the trimmed V and J ends, which lost 6 bases and 7 bases, there was a span of 12 bases. CDR3 sequence: CASRTQGVGELFF. In nucleotides, the CDR3 is TGTGCCAGCAGGACCCAGGGTGTCGGGGAGCTGTTTTTT. Variable domain in full (rest from reference TRBV28 and TRBJ2-2): DVKVTQSSRYLVKRTGEKVFLECVQDMDHENMFWYRQDPGLGLRLIYFSYDVKMKEKGDIPEGYSVSREKKERFSLILESASTNQTSMYLCASRTQGVGELFFGEGSRLTVL.

This sequence joins TRBV2 and TRBJ2-1; D is unresolved. This CDR3 has 13 residues. The V gene lost 8 bases and the J gene lost 4 bases, with 12 bases spanning the gap. CDR1 and CDR2 from the germline V gene are SNHLY and FYNNEI. The CDR3 reads CASQLLQYNEQFF. CDR3 nucleotide sequence: TGTGCCAGCCAGCTCCTACAATACAATGAGCAGTTCTTC.

The chain uses TRBV7-2 and TRBJ1-6; no reliable D call. V was pared by 1 base and J by 7 bases, with 14 bases between. Germline CDR1 and CDR2: SGHTA and FQGNSA. The CDR3 is made up of 16 amino acids. The chain's CDR3 is CASSLGGGQVNSPLHF. For the CDR3, the DNA is TGTGCCAGCAGCTTAGGAGGTGGGCAGGTAAATTCACCCCTCCACTTT.

About this clone itself: Distinct nucleotide sequences in the sample also encode this CDR3. The V and J genes are TRBV5-1 and TRBJ2-5; 9 bases match TRBD1. CDR1 and CDR2 from the germline V gene are SGHRS and YFSETQ. The junction had 1 base not matched to a gene; V was cut back by 4 bases and J by 3 bases. The CDR3 consists of 13 residues. CDR3 DNA sequence: TGCGCCAGCAGCGGGACAGGGAAAGAGACCCAGTACTTC. It codes for CASSGTGKETQYF. Filled out from reference TRBV5-1 and TRBJ2-5, the complete variable domain reads KAGVTQTPRYLIKTRGQQVTLSCSPISGHRSVSWYQQTPGQGLQFLFEYFSETQRNKGNFPGRFSGRQFSNSRSEMNVSTLELGDSALYLCASSGTGKETQYFGPGTRLLVL.